The present TCR beta chain was sequenced within a study of cytomegalovirus exposure and HLA in healthy donors. Study-level points and caveats: Investigators reported 164 TCR beta chains as tied to cytomegalovirus. Analyses of presence and absence presupposed an approximately uniform sequencing depth across donors. TCR beta V segments were, for the most part, productive about 90% or about 30% of the time in an earlier analysis.

This clone has more than one count but fewer than ten. The antigen remains undetermined. The PCR had 60 Vbeta and 13 Jbeta primers. Methods used by the authors: An analysis performed later counted 70 million to 90 million unique TCR beta chains (roughly 10 million of them shared). Sequencing was performed with immunoSEQ multiplex PCR; in TCRdb, only in-frame clones are kept and a portion is missing. Clonal size and the V and J genes are those of that table, whereas D and trimming came from the DNA. This table has under 150,000 clones, 77% appearing once. The CDR3 has 13 residues. Germline CDR1 is SQVTM and CDR2 is ANQGSEA. The V gene end was trimmed by 4 bases and the J gene end by 9 bases; junction bases not matched to a gene: 8.

The sequence was collected from a woman aged 60-75 years in good health and CMV-seronegative. The material sequenced was PBMCs. V is TRBV29-1 and J is TRBJ2-1; TRBD1 aligns across 8 bases. CDR3 region: CSVGQGAIGEQFF. CDR3 nucleotides: TGCAGCGTTGGGCAGGGGGCTATCGGTGAGCAGTTCTTC.